The clone carrying this T cell receptor (beta chain) was found once. The target antigen is unknown. With constant-segment primers, 5'RACE yielded cDNA libraries of TCR alpha and TCR beta that carried sample barcodes and UMIs. TCRdb reprocessed the 5' RACE reads with MiXCR, giving one entry per CDR3 protein. The sample gives 120,000 to 150,000 distinct CDR3 sequences, less than 20% of which show up once; about 2.1% is in the top ten. This specimen comes from a study of T-cell memory formation after mild COVID-19. Across the whole study: Most TCR clusters belonged to a single donor. Points from the study as a whole: Pre-infection memory carried some responding clones, suggesting that cross-reactive memory joined. The second-wave clones peaking on day 37 were not confirmed as SARS-CoV-2-specific.

The ends were cut back, 1 base at V and 5 bases at J, with 12 bases in the middle. CDR3 length equals 14 residues. The germline V gene has CDR1 SEHNR and CDR2 FQNEAQ (reference sequence). Sequences were obtained from PBMCs or a T cell subset sorted from them (not recorded which). The TCR was taken from an adult woman who had mild COVID-19 (a few samples of this study predate the infection). Cell type and time point are not known. The chain combines TRBV7-9 with TRBJ2-7; a possible D gene is TRBD2 (6 bases). CDR3 nucleotides: TGTGCCAGCAGCTTAGGGCGGGGATCCGACGAGCAGTACTTC. Translation gives CASSLGRGSDEQYF.